Below, 16 T cell receptor beta chains from the same sample are listed, as sequenced in a study of identical twins (dated by TCRdb to the mid-2010s). The library was produced with 5' RACE. Sequencing was carried out with an Illumina HiSeq 2000. TCRdb cleaned the public reads at Q25 with fastp, built clones with MiXCR and kept in-frame beta chains. Here each entry gathers all rows of one CDR3 protein and keeps the most common genes and DNA. A total of under 900,000 distinct CDR3 sequences appear in this sample, about 20% of them only once. In total, the top ten clones hold around 13% of the sample. These data were also reused for a study on T cells expressing NK-cell markers.

What was sequenced was PBMCs. The source of these receptors is a woman younger than 35 in good health.

V usage is TRBV20-1 and J usage is TRBJ2-2; 12 bases fit TRBD2. CDR1 is DFQATT and CDR2 is SNEGSKA in the germline V gene (reference sequence). J was trimmed by 4 bases and V by 5 bases; bases with no gene match: 5. The CDR3 sequence is 15 residues long. The CDR3: CSAPTSGGITGELFF. The CDR3 DNA sequence: TGCAGTGCTCCGACTAGCGGGGGAATCACCGGGGAGCTGTTTTTT.

This clonotype has only a few counts. Here the CDR3 reads CASSLVVTHNYGYTF. The CDR3 DNA is TGCGCCAGCAGCTTGGTCGTGACACATAACTATGGCTACACCTTC. The chain carries TRBV5-1 and TRBJ1-2; D remains unclear. This CDR3 has 15 amino acids. Germline V gene sequence: CDR1 SGHRS, CDR2 YFSETQ. Trimming shortened V by 0 bases and J by 1 base, and 10 bases separated the two germline ends.

This sequence joins TRBV5-1 and TRBJ1-1, with D perhaps TRBD1 (6 bases). The germline V gene has CDR1 SGHRS and CDR2 YFSETQ. CDR3 length: 15 residues. Trimming removed 5 bases from V and 3 bases from J, with 17 bases in between. CDR3 loop: CASRPRWGGDTEAFF. CDR3 nucleotides: TGCGCCAGCAGGCCTCGTTGGGGGGGCGACACTGAAGCTTTCTTT.

In its sample, this clonotype was seen a few times. The chain recombines TRBV6-2 or TRBV6-3 with TRBJ2-7; 13 nucleotides align to TRBD2. Germline V gene sequence: CDR1 MNHEY, CDR2 SVGEGT. This CDR3 has 16 amino acids. V lost 5 bases to trimming and J lost 0 bases; unmatched junction nucleotides: 4. CDR3: CASSRLAGGISYEQYF. Here the CDR3 DNA reads TGTGCCAGCAGTCGACTAGCGGGAGGTATCTCCTACGAGCAGTACTTC.

The chain couples TRBV11-2 to TRBJ2-1, with TRBD2 as a possible D gene (5 bases). This CDR3 is 14 amino acids long. V was shortened by 6 bases and J by 10 bases, with 19 bases between the two germline ends. Germline V gene data show CDR1 as SGHAT and CDR2 as FQNNGV. The CDR3 is CASSDGLIRREQFF. The CDR3 bases are TGTGCCAGCAGTGACGGACTCATCAGAAGAGAGCAGTTCTTC.

This clonotype was detected ten times or more. The chain couples TRBV12-3 or TRBV12-4 to TRBJ1-4, with D hard to call. Trimming shortened V by 7 bases and J by 1 base, and 10 bases separated the two germline ends. This CDR3 is built from 14 residues. CDR3 in DNA: TGTGCCAGCACCCCACAGCAAACTAATGAAAAACTGTTTTTT. Amino acid sequence: CASTPQQTNEKLFF.

The chain has TRBV7-2 and TRBJ2-5; 9 bases match TRBD1. CDR1 is SGHTA and CDR2 is FQGNSA in the germline V gene. Trimming removed 6 bases from V and 9 bases from J; junction bases left unmatched: 11. This CDR3 is 14 amino acids long. Written as DNA, the CDR3 is TGTGCCAGCAGTTCCGACAGGGGGGAGTCGGCCCAGTACTTC. Protein: CASSSDRGESAQYF.

This clonotype was counted a few times. The V gene is TRBV29-1, the J gene TRBJ2-5; 8 bases agree with TRBD2. Germline trimming cut 3 bases from V and 5 bases from J; bases unmatched to any gene: 11. The germline CDR1 and CDR2 sequences are SQVTM and ANQGSEA. The CDR3 runs 15 residues. CDR3 sequence: CSVDGSGIVGETQYF. The CDR3 DNA reads TGCAGCGTTGATGGTAGCGGGATCGTAGGCGAGACCCAGTACTTC. Filled out from reference TRBV29-1 and TRBJ2-5, the complete variable domain reads SAVISQKPSRDICQRGTSLTIQCQVDSQVTMMFWYRQQPGQSLTLIATANQGSEATYESGFVIDKFPISRPNLTFSTLTVSNMSPEDSSIYLCSVDGSGIVGETQYFGPGTRLLVL.

The chain joins TRBV29-1 to TRBJ2-7; 9 bases match TRBD1. V shed 6 bases and J 5 bases; nucleotides not matched to a gene: 20. Per the germline V gene, CDR1 is SQVTM and CDR2 is ANQGSEA. The CDR3 is made up of 17 amino acids. As DNA, the CDR3 is TGCAGCGTGGGACACGTTTTTACGGGACAGGGCTCAAACGAGCAGTACTTC. Its protein is CSVGHVFTGQGSNEQYF.

This clonotype was observed a few times. J is TRBJ2-3 and V is TRBV7-9, with D unresolved. V was trimmed by 7 bases and J by 5 bases, leaving 10 bases between them. The CDR3 consists of 12 residues. CDR1 is SEHNR and CDR2 is FQNEAQ in the germline V gene (reference sequence). DNA for the CDR3: TGTGCCAGCATCCTAACGGGAGATACGCAGTATTTT. Amino acid sequence: CASILTGDTQYF.

The genes are TRBV12-3 or TRBV12-4 and TRBJ2-3; TRBD2 is a possible D gene (6 bases). The CDR3 is 15 amino acids. Trimming stripped 6 bases from V and 2 bases from J, with 15 bases between. In nucleotides, the CDR3 is TGTGCCAGCAGCCCAGCTAGCGTTCACACAGATACGCAGTATTTT. Amino acid sequence: CASSPASVHTDTQYF.

This clonotype was counted ten times or more. This sequence joins TRBV11-2 and TRBJ2-1, with D possibly being TRBD1 or TRBD2 (5 bases each). The ends were cut back, 2 bases at V and 5 bases at J, with 13 bases in the middle. Germline CDR1 is SGHAT and CDR2 is FQNNGV. CDR3 size: 15 residues. The CDR3, as DNA: TGTGCCAGCAGCTTAATCACGGGACGGAACAATGAGCAGTTCTTC. Its protein is CASSLITGRNNEQFF.

This clonotype was counted a few times. The chain uses TRBV29-1 and TRBJ2-7; no reliable D call. CDR1 is SQVTM, CDR2 ANQGSEA, per germline. This CDR3 is 11 amino acids long. The ends were cut back, 7 bases at V and 3 bases at J, with 10 bases in the middle. In DNA form, the CDR3 reads TGCAGCGCTACGAAGAGCTACGAGCAGTACTTC. This gives the protein CSATKSYEQYF.

This clonotype has more than one count but fewer than ten. The V gene is TRBV7-2, the J gene TRBJ2-7; 7 nucleotides agree with TRBD1. The germline gives CDR1 SGHTA, CDR2 FQGNSA. The CDR3 totals 15 residues. V lost 1 base to trimming and J lost 1 base; unmatched junction nucleotides: 4. For the CDR3, the DNA is TGTGCCAGCAGCTTAGGACAGGGAACTTCCTACGAGCAGTACTTC. Translation: CASSLGQGTSYEQYF.

This rearrangement joins TRBV6-5 to TRBJ2-3, with D perhaps given as TRBD1 or TRBD2 (5 bases each). V was shortened by 10 bases and J by 8 bases, with 10 bases between the two germline ends. Germline CDR1 is MNHEY and CDR2 is SVGAGI. The CDR3 totals 10 residues. CDR3 sequence: CATGTGTQYF. The CDR3 region has the DNA TGTGCCACGGGGACCGGTACGCAGTATTTT.

As concerns this clonotype: A far bigger clonotype differs at one base, so this is likely a read error. This chain joins TRBV7-7 and TRBJ2-7; maybe TRBD1 (6 bases). This CDR3 region has 13 residues. From germline, CDR1 is SSHAT and CDR2 FNYEAQ (reference sequence). V was cut by 5 bases and J by 3 bases, with 11 bases left in between. The CDR3, as DNA: TGTGCCAGCAGCCCCGAACAGGGCTACGAGCAGTACTTC. This encodes CASSPEQGYEQYF. The whole variable domain, filled in from reference TRBV7-7 and TRBJ2-7, reads GAGVSQSPRYKVTKRGQDVTLRCDPISSHATLYWYQQALGQGPEFLTYFNYEAQPDKSGLPSDRFSAERPEGSISTLTIQRTEQRDSAMYRCASSPEQGYEQYFGPGTRLTVT.